These T cell receptor beta chains were read from a single sample in a study of blood T cell repertoires in COVID-19. Measured with immunoSEQ multiplex PCR; TCRdb has only the in-frame clones, and not every one. Among about 160,000 clones listed, 75% to 85% were seen once. Sequences were obtained from PBMCs or T cells enriched from blood (not recorded which). The receptors shown here come from a woman in her sixties or seventies who had recovered from COVID-19. Both conserved end residues are part of each CDR3. A D gene is named only where the DNA matches it firmly. A row's size may be missing; if present it is once, few, many or a size class.

d_call,v_call,j_call,clone_size,cdr3_nt,cdr3_aa
NA,TRBV5-1,TRBJ1-2,NA,TGCGCCAGCAGCTTGGGCCTGCTTCAGGGCTATGGCTACACCTTC,CASSLGLLQGYGYTF
TRBD1,TRBV18,TRBJ2-3,NA,TGTGCCAGCTCACTGGGACAGGGCTACACAGATACGCAGTATTTT,CASSLGQGYTDTQYF
TRBD1,TRBV2,TRBJ2-7,once,TGTGCCACCCAGACAGGGGGACGATACGAGCAGTACTTC,CATQTGGRYEQYF
TRBD1,TRBV5-5,TRBJ1-2,NA,TGTGCCAGCAGCTTCCGACAGGGCGCACTTTCAAACTATGGCTACACCTTC,CASSFRQGALSNYGYTF
TRBD2,TRBV13,TRBJ2-7,many,TGTGCCAGCAGCTTAGGTCCGGCGGGGGGGCAAAACGAGCAGTACTTC,CASSLGPAGGQNEQYF
NA,TRBV27,TRBJ1-6,once,TGTGCCAGCAGTCCCTTTCAGGGGAACAGTTCACCCCTCCACTTT,CASSPFQGNSSPLHF
NA,TRBV7-5,TRBJ1-6,few,TGTGCCAGAAGCTTAGTGCGTTGCAGGGGCGTCAATTCACCCCTCCACTTT,CARSLVRCRGVNSPLHF
TRBD1,TRBV3-1/TRBV3-2,TRBJ1-3,few,TGTGCCAGCAGCCCAAGCGTTCGGAGGACAGGCTCTGGAAACACCATATATTTT,CASSPSVRRTGSGNTIYF
NA,TRBV29-1,TRBJ2-3,NA,TGCAGCTCTGAGGTGGGGAGGAATACGCAGTATTTT,CSSEVGRNTQYF
NA,TRBV19,TRBJ2-3,many,TGTGCCAGTAGTATATTTGGCGGGGACACAGATACGCAGTATTTT,CASSIFGGDTDTQYF
NA,TRBV6-5,TRBJ1-5,NA,TGTGCCAGCAGTTACGGCGGCGGAGATAGCAATCAGCCCCAGCATTTT,CASSYGGGDSNQPQHF
NA,TRBV6-5,TRBJ1-4,NA,TGTGCCAGCAGTTACTCGTCAGTTGCAACTAATGAAAAACTGTTTTTT,CASSYSSVATNEKLFF
NA,TRBV2,TRBJ1-2,NA,TGTGCCAGCAGTGAGTACCAGGGCCACTATGGCTACACCTTC,CASSEYQGHYGYTF
NA,TRBV19,TRBJ2-1,NA,TGTGCCAGTACCACCAGGGCGACCACTTCAAATGAGCAGTTCTTC,CASTTRATTSNEQFF
NA,TRBV4-1,TRBJ1-1,NA,TGCGCCAGCAGCCAAGATTCCAGGACAAAAGCTTTCTTT,CASSQDSRTKAFF
TRBD1,TRBV10-2,TRBJ2-1,few,TGCGCCAGCTCCCCCGGGACAGGGGGCCAAAATGAGCAGTTCTTC,CASSPGTGGQNEQFF
TRBD2,TRBV9,TRBJ2-7,NA,TGTGCCAGCAGCGAGAGACTAGCCGGCGAGCAGTACTTC,CASSERLAGEQYF
NA,TRBV5-1,TRBJ2-7,NA,TGCGCCAGCAGCGTAGACCGGGACATCTACGAGCAGTACTTC,CASSVDRDIYEQYF
NA,TRBV6-4,TRBJ1-2,NA,TGTGCCAGCAGTGTCCGACAGAAGGAAGGCGGCTACACCTTC,CASSVRQKEGGYTF
NA,TRBV5-1,TRBJ1-1,once,TGCGCCAGCAGCTTGGCCCCGGGAGGGCCCCCTTCGATCTTT,CASSLAPGGPPSIF
NA,TRBV7-2,TRBJ2-5,once,TGTGCCAGCAGCTTCGGGGGACAAGAGACCCAGTACTTC,CASSFGGQETQYF
NA,TRBV30,TRBJ2-5,NA,TGTGCCTGGAGCCCCGGGGTTATAAAGACCCAGTACTTC,CAWSPGVIKTQYF
TRBD1,TRBV28,TRBJ1-3,NA,TGTGCCAGCAGGACAACAGGGGATACTGGAAACACCATATATTTT,CASRTTGDTGNTIYF
TRBD1,TRBV12-3/TRBV12-4,TRBJ2-5,NA,TGTGCCAGCAGACAGGGGGGATCAGAGACCCAGTACTTC,CASRQGGSETQYF
TRBD2,TRBV12-3/TRBV12-4,TRBJ2-1,NA,TGTGCCAGCAGTCCCCGGGGACTACCAGAGGGGTTCTTC,CASSPRGLPEGFF
NA,TRBV12-5,TRBJ1-1,NA,TGTGCTAGTGGTTTAGCCAGGTCCGATAGAGGGGGATCTCTGAACACTGAAGCTTTCTTT,CASGLARSDRGGSLNTEAFF
NA,TRBV21-1,TRBJ2-5,NA,TGTGCCAGCAGTCGGGATAGGGAAGAGACCCAGTACTTC,CASSRDREETQYF
NA,TRBV20-1,TRBJ1-2,NA,TGCAGTGCTAGTCAGAGGCAGGCAGGGAACTATGGCTACACCTTC,CSASQRQAGNYGYTF
TRBD2,TRBV7-6,TRBJ2-5,NA,TGTGCCAGCAGCTTAACGAGCGGGGGGGCCACGGAGACCCAGTACTTC,CASSLTSGGATETQYF
TRBD2,TRBV5-5,TRBJ2-3,NA,TGTGCCAGCAGAACCTGGACGGGGGAGGGCACGCAGTATTTT,CASRTWTGEGTQYF
NA,TRBV24-1,TRBJ2-3,NA,TGTGCCACCAGTGATTTCCGCAGTGGCGATACGCAGTATTTT,CATSDFRSGDTQYF
NA,TRBV19,TRBJ2-7,NA,TGTGCCAGTAGTATTGATTCGCTTCGGAGGTACGAGCAGTACTTC,CASSIDSLRRYEQYF
NA,TRBV6-1,TRBJ1-1,NA,TGTGCCAGCAGTGAGACACTGAACACTGAAGCTTTCTTT,CASSETLNTEAFF
NA,TRBV24-1,TRBJ2-5,NA,TGTGCCACCAGTGATTTGAGGACAGAAGAGACCCAGTACTTC,CATSDLRTEETQYF
NA,TRBV29-1,TRBJ1-2,NA,TGCAGCGTTGGCCAGGTCGCTAACTATGGCTACACCTTC,CSVGQVANYGYTF
NA,TRBV30,TRBJ1-5,NA,TGTGCCTGGAGTGTCGCAGGGGCCTTTATCAATCAGCCCCAGCATTTT,CAWSVAGAFINQPQHF
TRBD1,TRBV6-5,TRBJ1-4,NA,TGTGCCAGCAGTTGGGACAGGGCAGTCGAAAAACTGTTTTTT,CASSWDRAVEKLFF
NA,TRBV27,TRBJ2-3,few,TGTGCCAGCAGTTTATGGGCCGCAGGGGGGTCAGATACGCAGTATTTT,CASSLWAAGGSDTQYF
NA,TRBV27,TRBJ1-1,few,TGTGCCAGTAAGAGTGCCACTGAAGCTTTCTTT,CASKSATEAFF
TRBD2,TRBV3-1/TRBV3-2,TRBJ2-2,few,TGTGCCAGCAGCCAAGGAGCCAGTCTCGGCGGGGGTCCCCGATGGGAGCTGTTTTTT,CASSQGASLGGGPRWELFF
TRBD2,TRBV10-3,TRBJ2-2,few,TGTGCCATCAGTGAGTACTCCGGACTAGCGGGGGGACCGAACACCGGGGAGCTGTTTTTT,CAISEYSGLAGGPNTGELFF
NA,TRBV20-1,TRBJ1-2,once,TGCAGTGCTGGACAGCAATTGGGCTACACCTTC,CSAGQQLGYTF
TRBD1,TRBV4-1,TRBJ1-2,NA,TGCGCCAGCAGCCAAGATGGAGGGCAGGGGGCTCATGGCTACACCTTC,CASSQDGGQGAHGYTF
NA,TRBV18,TRBJ1-2,NA,TGTGCCAGCTCACCACCGTCAGGCTATGGCTACACCTTC,CASSPPSGYGYTF